These 7 T cell receptor beta chains were sequenced from one sample in a study of CD8 T cells in Susac syndrome. cDNA came from roughly 0.47 to 1 ug RNA primed by random hexamers. One entry per CDR3 protein results from TCRdb running MiXCR on the immunoSEQ multiplex PCR reads. This repertoire shows 70,000 to 100,000 distinct CDR3 sequences, 90% to 97% found once; its top ten account for about 0.41%. The source material was CD8+ T cells from PBMCs. The receptors derive from a human donor with Susac syndrome.

The V gene is TRBV5-1, the J gene TRBJ2-7; 7 bases fit TRBD2. V shed 4 bases and J 1 base; nucleotides not matched to a gene: 11. Germline V CDR1 and CDR2: SGHRS, YFSETQ. The CDR3 totals 16 residues. Here the CDR3 reads CASSPEGLAASYEQYF. Here the CDR3 DNA reads TGCGCCAGCAGCCCCGAGGGCCTAGCGGCTTCCTACGAGCAGTACTTC.

This clonotype has only one observation. The chain recombines TRBV27 with TRBJ1-2; a weak D match, TRBD1 (5 bases). Per the germline V gene, CDR1 is MNHEY and CDR2 is SMNVEV (reference sequence). The length of the CDR3 is 15 residues. V was shortened by 5 bases and J by 3 bases, with 16 bases between the two germline ends. The CDR3 here is CASSERRRDYYGYTF. Here the CDR3 DNA reads TGTGCCAGCAGTGAAAGGCGTCGGGACTACTATGGCTACACCTTC.

The gene calls are TRBV19 and TRBJ1-2; D is ambiguous. The CDR3 is 14 amino acids. Germline CDR1 LNHDA, CDR2 SQIVND (reference sequence). V lost 0 bases and J 6 bases, leaving 11 bases between the germline ends. The CDR3 DNA reads as TGTGCCAGTAGTATAGAAGGGTGGAAGAATGGCTACACCTTC. It encodes CASSIEGWKNGYTF.

This chain connects TRBV6-5 to TRBJ1-2; D is undetermined. In germline, CDR1 is MNHEY, CDR2 SVGAGI. The ends were cut back, 6 bases at V and 4 bases at J, with 9 bases in the middle. There are 12 residues in the CDR3. The CDR3 loop is CASSPDFYGYTF. The DNA of the CDR3 is TGTGCCAGCAGCCCAGACTTCTATGGCTACACCTTC.

In its sample, this clonotype was seen once. The chain recombines TRBV27 with TRBJ1-2, with D maybe TRBD1 (5 bases). V lost 5 bases to trimming and J lost 3 bases, with 19 bases between them. This CDR3 contains 16 residues. Germline CDR1 reads MNHEY; CDR2 reads SMNVEV (reference sequence). CDR3 DNA: TGTGCCAGCAGTCCCGCGGGGCGGGGGGAGGACTATGGCTACACCTTC. Amino acids: CASSPAGRGEDYGYTF.

J is TRBJ2-5 and V is TRBV4-3; TRBD1 matches 10 bases. The V gene's germline CDR1 is LGHNA and CDR2 YSLEER. CDR3 length equals 17 residues. V was clipped by 4 bases and J by 4 bases; unmatched bases: 12. CDR3 sequence reads: CASSPGPDRGRLETQYF. The CDR3 nucleotides read TGCGCCAGCAGCCCGGGACCCGACAGGGGGCGCTTAGAGACCCAGTACTTC.

The V gene is TRBV4-1, the J gene TRBJ1-1, with D perhaps matching TRBD1 (5 bases). The CDR3 totals 17 residues. Trimming took 3 bases from V and 0 from J, leaving 17 bases between them. Germline-derived CDR1 and CDR2 are MGHRA and YSYEKL. Written as DNA, the CDR3 is TGCGCCAGCAGCCACATGGGGGTTGAGTTCATGAACACTGAAGCTTTCTTT. Amino acid sequence: CASSHMGVEFMNTEAFF.